This T cell receptor beta chain was found in a study of spatial heterogeneity in lung cancer. Study context: The count of detected beta-chain sequences consistently exceeded that of alpha-chain sequences. Overall study results and limits: Estimated TCR-seq coverage of tumor T cells was only roughly 7% for alpha chains. For beta chains, the corresponding estimate was about 13%. Higher tumor mutation counts went along with higher counts of expanded intratumoral alpha and beta TCRs.

The time point denotes: sample taken at primary tumor resection. There were approximately 69 donors, all of them untreated patients with early-stage non-small cell lung cancer. Tumor, nontumor lung or frozen PBMC supplied whole RNA that was sequenced unsorted. TCRdb re-analysed the 5' RACE reads in MiXCR, keeping a single row per CDR3 protein. Of 4,500 to 6,500 distinct CDR3 sequences listed, around 7.8% were seen once; the top ten hold more than 15%. Germline CDR1 and CDR2: SQVTM and ANQGSEA. The V gene lost 5 bases and the J gene lost 8 bases, with 9 bases spanning the gap. This CDR3 has 11 residues. Turning to this clonotype: Its matching antigen is unknown. This may be a read error, as it is one base from a much larger clone.

The TCR comes from a female donor with early-stage non-small cell lung cancer. This chain joins TRBV29-1 and TRBJ1-4, with D uncertain. Source: lung tumor tissue, taken at surgery. DNA of the CDR3: TGCAGCGTTTTGGAAGTGGAAAAACTGTTTTTT. Protein product: CSVLEVEKLFF.